The 20 T cell receptor beta chains below come from one sample, sequenced in a study of identical twins. One entry per CDR3 protein results from TCRdb running MiXCR on the 5' RACE reads. The table shows 600,000 to 850,000 distinct CDR3 sequences, with 15% to 20% occurring only once. Separately, the same data were catalogued under a study of T cells expressing NK-cell markers.

Sequencing used PBMCs. All receptors come from a woman under 30 in good health.

The chain is built from TRBV29-1 and TRBJ2-7, with TRBD1 as a possible D gene (5 bases). Per germline, CDR1 SQVTM and CDR2 ANQGSEA. V lost 4 bases to trimming and J lost 3 bases, with 16 bases between them. The CDR3 sequence is 14 residues long. CDR3 in DNA: TGCAGCGTTGGGGCTGACAGCAACAACTACGAGCAGTACTTC. This sequence encodes CSVGADSNNYEQYF.

This clonotype was seen at least ten times. The J gene is TRBJ2-5, the V gene TRBV7-9; perhaps TRBD2 as D (5 bases). Germline assignment: CDR1 SEHNR and CDR2 FQNEAQ (reference sequence). V lost 6 bases and J 2 bases, leaving 10 bases between the germline ends. This CDR3 comprises 13 residues. CDR3 residues: CASRLGIQETQYF. In DNA form, the CDR3 reads TGTGCCAGCAGACTAGGGATACAAGAGACCCAGTACTTC.

This clonotype was found many times. The V call is TRBV4-1, the J call TRBJ2-7; maybe TRBD2 (5 bases). CDR3 length: 16 amino acids. In germline, CDR1 is MGHRA, CDR2 YSYEKL. The V gene lost 0 bases and the J gene lost 6 bases, with 18 bases spanning the gap. In DNA, the CDR3 is TGCGCCAGCAGCCAAGAAGGGTCGGGGTTGATAGGCGAGCAGTACTTC. Translating it yields CASSQEGSGLIGEQYF.

This chain joins TRBV27 and TRBJ1-2; TRBD1 matches 7 bases. The CDR3 spans 14 residues. Germline values: CDR1 MNHEY, CDR2 SMNVEV (reference sequence). The V segment lost 7 bases and the J segment 4 bases; nucleotides outside the gene matches: 9. The CDR3: CASKRGDRIYGYTF. The CDR3 DNA follows: TGTGCCAGCAAGAGAGGGGACAGAATCTATGGCTACACCTTC.

This chain connects TRBV11-1 to TRBJ2-5; D is possibly TRBD2 (6 bases). The germline V gene encodes CDR1 SGHAT and CDR2 FQDESV (reference sequence). This CDR3 has 19 residues. V lost 5 bases to trimming and J lost 5 bases, with 30 bases between them. CDR3 bases: TGTGCCAGCAGCCTTGGCGGGGCTGCGAAGATCCAATCCCCGGAGACCCAGTACTTC. Its translation is CASSLGGAAKIQSPETQYF.

A few counts support this clonotype. The CDR3 here is CASSQGEKLFF. The DNA for the CDR3 is TGTGCCAGCAGCCAAGGAGAAAAACTGTTTTTT. The genes are TRBV3-1 and TRBJ1-4, with D unclear. Trimming left V 1 base short and J 8 bases short, with 2 bases between. Germline V gene sequence: CDR1 LGHDT, CDR2 YNNKEL (reference sequence). The CDR3 length is 11 residues.

The V and J genes are TRBV5-5 and TRBJ1-2; D is uncertain. This CDR3 is built from 15 residues. Per germline, CDR1 SGHKS and CDR2 YYEKEE (reference sequence). With 5 bases removed from V and 0 bases from J, the gap between germline ends came to 14 bases. As DNA, the CDR3 is TGTGCCAGCAGTCTTGGCCAGACAACTAACTATGGCTACACCTTC. Translation: CASSLGQTTNYGYTF.

This clonotype was counted between two and nine times. The chain uses TRBV3-1 and TRBJ2-1; D perhaps matches TRBD1 (6 bases). The CDR3 extends over 13 amino acids. V was cut by 6 bases and J by 10 bases, with 16 bases left in between. Germline V gives CDR1 LGHDT, CDR2 YNNKEL (reference sequence). This chain's CDR3 is CASSSRPGQEQFF. DNA of the CDR3: TGTGCCAGCAGTTCCCGACCGGGACAAGAGCAGTTCTTC.

A few counts support this clonotype. The chain uses TRBV9 and TRBJ2-5, with 8 bases identical to TRBD2. Germline V gene lookup returns CDR1 SGDLS and CDR2 YYNGEE. Germline trimming cut 6 bases from V and 2 bases from J; bases unmatched to any gene: 6. The CDR3 spans 14 residues. The CDR3, as DNA: TGTGCCAGCACGATTAGCGGGGATCAAGAGACCCAGTACTTC. Protein: CASTISGDQETQYF.

A word on this clonotype: This may be a read error, as it is one base from a much larger clone. This chain links TRBV2 with TRBJ2-3; 7 bases align to TRBD2. The CDR3 has 12 residues. Losses at the gene ends were 7 bases for V and 5 bases for J; bases not matched to a gene: 3. The germline CDR1 and CDR2 sequences are SNHLY and FYNNEI. The CDR3 protein is CASNLAGDTQYF. The CDR3 region has the DNA TGTGCCAGCAACTTAGCGGGAGATACGCAGTATTTT.

This clonotype was found many times. The chain has TRBV12-3 or TRBV12-4 and TRBJ2-3; possibly TRBD2 for D (6 bases). V lost 4 bases and J 6 bases, leaving 17 bases between the germline ends. This CDR3 contains 15 residues. DNA of the CDR3: TGTGCCAGCAGTTCACTAGCAGTCCGGGGGGATACGCAGTATTTT. It is translated as CASSSLAVRGDTQYF.

This clonotype was seen a handful of times. The chain is built from TRBV3-1 and TRBJ1-1; maybe TRBD1 (5 bases). V dropped 4 bases and J dropped 5 bases, with 14 bases sitting between them. CDR3 length equals 14 residues. The V gene's germline CDR1 is LGHDT and CDR2 YNNKEL (reference sequence). CDR3 region: CASSLLRVETEAFF. CDR3 coding DNA: TGTGCCAGCAGCCTTCTCAGGGTGGAAACTGAAGCTTTCTTT.

V usage is TRBV7-2 and J usage is TRBJ2-1; no clear D gene. V was shortened by 11 bases and J by 6 bases, with 11 bases between the two germline ends. Germline values: CDR1 SGHTA, CDR2 FQGNSA. The CDR3 covers 11 residues. The CDR3: CALLLGNEQFF. The CDR3 DNA is TGTGCCTTACTACTCGGCAATGAGCAGTTCTTC.

This clonotype was seen just once. The chain recombines TRBV6-5 with TRBJ2-5; 14 bases are a match to TRBD2. The CDR3 has 15 residues. CDR1 is MNHEY, CDR2 SVGAGI, per germline. V lost 4 bases and J lost 7; bases outside the gene matches: 5. This chain's CDR3 is CASSSGTSGSVTQYF. The CDR3 DNA reads as TGTGCCAGCAGTTCCGGGACTAGCGGGAGTGTGACCCAGTACTTC.

This clonotype occurred a few times. This rearrangement joins TRBV6-1 to TRBJ1-2; no clear D gene. The CDR3 totals 13 residues. Germline lookup yields CDR1 MNHNS and CDR2 SASEGT. Deletions cut 9 bases from V and 0 bases from J, with 11 bases between. Here the CDR3 reads CASRRAANYGYTF. CDR3 sequence (DNA): TGTGCCAGTCGTAGAGCAGCTAACTATGGCTACACCTTC.

The V gene is TRBV19, the J gene TRBJ1-5; D gene unclear. This CDR3 has 15 residues. CDR1 is LNHDA and CDR2 is SQIVND in the germline V gene (reference sequence). Deletions cut 1 base from V and 3 bases from J, with 10 bases between. CDR3 protein: CASSIVPGNNQPQHF. The CDR3 nucleotides are TGTGCCAGTAGTATAGTCCCGGGGAACAATCAGCCCCAGCATTTT. The full variable domain, with the rest looked up from reference TRBV19 and TRBJ1-5, is DGGITQSPKYLFRKEGQNVTLSCEQNLNHDAMYWYRQDPGQGLRLIYYSQIVNDFQKGDIAEGYSVSREKKESFPLTVTSAQKNPTAFYLCASSIVPGNNQPQHFGDGTRLSIL.

This clonotype was found a few times. The J gene is TRBJ1-2, the V gene TRBV12-3 or TRBV12-4; no firm D call. The CDR3 contains 14 residues. V gave up 5 bases and J gave up 5 bases, with 15 bases separating them. CDR3 sequence (DNA): TGTGCCAGCAGTCCGACATCCTCGTCTTATGGCTACACCTTC. The encoded protein is CASSPTSSSYGYTF.

The V call is TRBV14, the J call TRBJ2-5; D not certain. The V end was cut by 1 base, the J end by 4 bases, with 16 bases between. CDR1 is SGHDN, CDR2 FVKESK, per germline. The CDR3 spans 16 residues. The CDR3 loop reads CASSQGLHIKGETQYF. In nucleotides, the CDR3 is TGTGCCAGCAGCCAAGGGTTGCACATTAAAGGAGAGACCCAGTACTTC.

Many counts were recorded for this clonotype. The chain carries TRBV25-1 and TRBJ1-2; D gene ambiguous. Germline V CDR1 and CDR2: MGHDK, SYGVNS. The V end was cut by 6 bases, the J end by 8 bases, with 19 bases between. The CDR3 has 14 residues. As DNA, the CDR3 is TGTGCCAGCAGCCCTGAAAGGGCCTCGACGGGCTACACCTTC. The encoded protein is CASSPERASTGYTF.

The V gene is TRBV19, the J gene TRBJ2-7, with D tentatively TRBD1 (6 bases). The germline CDR1 and CDR2 sequences are LNHDA and SQIVND (reference sequence). Trimming stripped 5 bases from V and 2 bases from J, with 13 bases between. The CDR3 runs to 14 residues. Here the CDR3 DNA reads TGTGCCAGTAGTTCCGGGACAATTGCCTACGAGCAGTACTTC. Translating gives CASSSGTIAYEQYF.